These 24 T cell receptor beta chains were all obtained from the same sample, sequenced in a study of early T cells in non-severe SARS-CoV-2 infection. TCRdb passed the 5' RACE reads through MiXCR, listing each CDR3 protein once. The data show tens of thousands of distinct CDR3 sequences, roughly 4.5% seen once. The sample comprised whole blood. These receptors originate from an adult who was a healthcare worker with PCR-confirmed SARS-CoV-2 infection or an uninfected control (not recorded which).

This clonotype appeared many times. This chain connects TRBV7-8 to TRBJ2-2; 15 bases match TRBD2. V trimming: 4 bases; J trimming: 3 bases; junction bases outside the gene matches: 6. This CDR3 has 18 residues. Germline CDR1 is SGHVS and CDR2 is FQNEAQ. The CDR3 sequence is CASSSSWTSGGDTGELFF. CDR3 coding DNA: TGTGCCAGCAGCTCCTCCTGGACTAGCGGGGGGGACACCGGGGAGCTGTTTTTT.

This clonotype was counted many times. The chain combines TRBV20-1 with TRBJ2-3; D uncertain. The V and J ends lost 5 bases and 6 bases respectively, with 9 bases between them. The CDR3 runs to 11 residues. Germline CDR1 is DFQATT and CDR2 is SNEGSKA (reference sequence). CDR3 nucleotide sequence: TGCAGTGCTCAGACGGAGGATACGCAGTATTTT. Translated: CSAQTEDTQYF.

This clonotype was seen ten or more times. V is TRBV4-1 and J is TRBJ2-2; 7 bases align to TRBD2. Germline V gene data show CDR1 as MGHRA and CDR2 as YSYEKL. The V gene end was trimmed by 1 base and the J gene end by 1 base; junction bases not matched to a gene: 3. This CDR3 spans 16 amino acids. CDR3 loop: CASSQVAGRNTGELFF. Here the CDR3 DNA reads TGCGCCAGCAGCCAAGTAGCGGGTCGGAACACCGGGGAGCTGTTTTTT.

Many counts were recorded for this clonotype. The chain is built from TRBV7-9 and TRBJ2-3; D call uncertain. The CDR3 is 13 amino acids. Germline assignment: CDR1 SEHNR and CDR2 FQNEAQ (reference sequence). V lost 5 bases to trimming and J lost 6 bases, with 12 bases between them. The CDR3 is CASSPPFSDTQYF. The CDR3 nucleotides read TGTGCCAGCAGCCCCCCATTTTCGGATACGCAGTATTTT.

The V call is TRBV9, the J call TRBJ1-4; 7 nucleotides align to TRBD1. Trimming took 3 bases from V and 7 from J; bases not matched to a gene: 6. This CDR3 region has 14 residues. Germline assignment: CDR1 SGDLS and CDR2 YYNGEE. The CDR3 sequence: CASSATGRFEKLFF. In nucleotides, the CDR3 is TGTGCCAGCAGCGCGACAGGGCGGTTTGAAAAACTGTTTTTT.

This clonotype was found many times. The chain is built from TRBV29-1 and TRBJ1-6; D is unclear. V gave up 4 bases and J gave up 8 bases, with 18 bases separating them. CDR3 size: 15 residues. Germline lookup yields CDR1 SQVTM and CDR2 ANQGSEA. DNA of the CDR3: TGCAGCGTTGCCGAGGGCACCCGGCCTGATTCACCCCTCCACTTT. It codes for CSVAEGTRPDSPLHF.

This chain joins TRBV5-1 and TRBJ2-7; D call uncertain. The V end was cut by 0 bases, the J end by 6 bases, with 10 bases between. The CDR3 loop spans 13 amino acids. The germline V gene encodes CDR1 SGHRS and CDR2 YFSETQ. The CDR3 region has the DNA TGCGCCAGCAGCTTGGACTCGATAGCCGAGCAGTACTTC. Its protein product is CASSLDSIAEQYF.

This sequence joins TRBV7-9 and TRBJ1-1, with D perhaps TRBD1 (6 bases). V lost 1 base and J 5 bases, leaving 11 bases between the germline ends. The CDR3 spans 14 residues. Germline V gene data show CDR1 as SEHNR and CDR2 as FQNEAQ (reference sequence). CDR3 sequence: CASSLEGRGTEAFF. For the CDR3, the DNA is TGTGCCAGCAGCTTAGAAGGTAGGGGGACTGAAGCTTTCTTT. Variable domain in full (rest from reference TRBV7-9 and TRBJ1-1): DTGVSQNPRHKITKRGQNVTFRCDPISEHNRLYWYRQTLGQGPEFLTYFQNEAQLEKSRLLSDRFSAERPKGSFSTLEIQRTEQGDSAMYLCASSLEGRGTEAFFGQGTRLTVV.

This clonotype was seen ten or more times. The chain links TRBV12-3 or TRBV12-4 to TRBJ2-7; D gene unclear. Trimming took off 1 base at V and 0 bases at J, with 16 bases between the two ends. This CDR3 has 17 amino acids. CDR3 region: CASSLDGGPSSSYEQYF. CDR3 in DNA: TGTGCCAGCAGTTTAGACGGCGGTCCCTCGTCCTCCTACGAGCAGTACTTC.

The CDR3 DNA sequence: TGTGCCAGCAGCTCTTTACCCGGGATGCAAGAGACCCAGTACTTC. Protein sequence: CASSSLPGMQETQYF. The chain links TRBV7-3 to TRBJ2-5; perhaps TRBD2 as D (5 bases). Per germline, CDR1 SGHTA and CDR2 FQGTGA. This CDR3 spans 15 amino acids. Trimming removed 4 bases from V and 2 bases from J, with 14 bases in between.

Sample share makes this clonotype medium-sized. The chain has TRBV20-1 and TRBJ1-3; D gene ambiguous. V lost 4 bases and J 7 bases, leaving 8 bases between the germline ends. Looked up from germline, CDR1 is DFQATT and CDR2 is SNEGSKA (reference sequence). The CDR3 runs 11 residues. CDR3 coding DNA: TGCAGTGCTATTCTAGGGAACACCATATATTTT. Its protein product is CSAILGNTIYF.

This clonotype was recorded many times. The V call is TRBV5-6, the J call TRBJ1-2; D remains unclear. From germline, CDR1 is SGHDT and CDR2 YYEEEE. The CDR3 extends over 14 amino acids. V lost 3 bases and J 5 bases, leaving 14 bases between the germline ends. CDR3 in DNA: TGTGCCAGCAGCTCTGAGAGGACTGAATATGGCTACACCTTC. It specifies CASSSERTEYGYTF.

This clonotype was recorded many times. The rearrangement joins TRBV29-1 to TRBJ2-1; a weak D match, TRBD1 (6 bases). Germline V gene data show CDR1 as SQVTM and CDR2 as ANQGSEA. V was shortened by 4 bases and J by 7 bases, with 17 bases between the two germline ends. This CDR3 region has 14 residues. CDR3 region: CSVVLMGARNEQFF. The CDR3, as DNA: TGCAGCGTTGTATTAATGGGGGCGCGAAATGAGCAGTTCTTC.

There are many counts of this clonotype. The rearrangement uses TRBV6-1 and TRBJ1-1, with D hard to call. Trimming removed 2 bases at V and 9 bases at J, with 13 bases between. The CDR3 loop spans 13 amino acids. In germline, CDR1 is MNHNS, CDR2 SASEGT. The CDR3 sequence is CASSESGRLKAFF. In DNA, the CDR3 is TGTGCCAGCAGTGAATCAGGACGGCTAAAAGCTTTCTTT.

This clonotype was seen at least ten times. The rearrangement joins TRBV20-1 to TRBJ2-1, with TRBD2 matching 7 bases. The V gene end was trimmed by 3 bases and the J gene end by 6 bases; junction bases not matched to a gene: 8. Per the germline V gene, CDR1 is DFQATT and CDR2 is SNEGSKA (reference sequence). CDR3 length: 14 residues. The CDR3, as DNA: TGCAGTGCTAGGAGCCCTAGCGGAGGCAATGAGCAGTTCTTC. This sequence encodes CSARSPSGGNEQFF.

This clonotype was picked up many times. The J gene is TRBJ1-2, the V gene TRBV30, with 8 bases aligning to TRBD1. Trimming at V came to 2 bases and at J to 4 bases, leaving 6 bases not matched to a gene. The germline CDR1 and CDR2 sequences are GTSNPN and SVGIG (reference sequence). The CDR3 has 14 amino acids. This CDR3 reads CAWSSDRVGYGYTF. CDR3 DNA sequence: TGTGCCTGGAGTTCGGACAGGGTAGGCTATGGCTACACCTTC.

This clonotype has ten or more counts. The J gene is TRBJ2-1, the V gene TRBV20-1; a possible D gene is TRBD1 (6 bases). CDR1 DFQATT and CDR2 SNEGSKA come from the germline V gene (reference sequence). V shed 3 bases and J shed 9 bases, with 9 bases lying between them. The CDR3 consists of 11 residues. CDR3 sequence reads: CSARADSEQFF. The CDR3 nucleotides are TGCAGTGCTAGGGCGGACAGTGAGCAGTTCTTC.

This clonotype has at least ten counts. V usage is TRBV20-1 and J usage is TRBJ2-7; a weak D match, TRBD2 (6 bases). CDR1 is DFQATT, CDR2 SNEGSKA, per germline (reference sequence). V was cut by 5 bases and J by 0 bases, with 17 bases left in between. The CDR3 length is 15 residues. The CDR3 region is CSALAAGGSSYEQYF. As DNA, the CDR3 is TGCAGTGCTCTTGCGGCCGGGGGTAGCTCCTACGAGCAGTACTTC.

Worth noting for this clonotype: A much bigger clone sits one base away, suggesting this may be a read error. The chain carries TRBV9 and TRBJ2-6; the match to TRBD1 covers 9 bases. There are 19 residues in the CDR3. CDR1 SGDLS and CDR2 YYNGEE come from the germline V gene. CDR3 DNA: TGTGCCAGCAGCGCTCACGGGGGGACAGGGAGCTCTGGGGCCTACGTCCTGACTTTC. As protein: CASSAHGGTGSSGAYVLTF.

This clonotype has a count of ten or more. The V and J genes are TRBV12-3 or TRBV12-4 and TRBJ1-5; the D gene is possibly TRBD1 (5 bases). This CDR3 is built from 14 residues. V gave up 4 bases and J gave up 4 bases, with 11 bases separating them. CDR3 in amino acids: CASSWGLLNQPQHF. The CDR3 nucleotides are TGTGCCAGCAGTTGGGGCCTTTTGAATCAGCCCCAGCATTTT.

This clonotype was counted at least ten times. The J gene is TRBJ1-1, the V gene TRBV5-1; TRBD1 matches at 7 bases. The CDR3 has 15 residues. J lost 6 bases, V lost 1 base, and 9 bases had no gene match. Germline V CDR1 and CDR2: SGHRS, YFSETQ. CDR3 bases: TGCGCCAGCAGCTTGACAGGGGTGACGGTGGCTGAAGCTTTCTTT. Protein: CASSLTGVTVAEAFF.

This clonotype is labeled as medium-sized. The chain employs TRBV6-1 and TRBJ1-2, with 7 bases fitting TRBD1. CDR3 length: 15 residues. V lost 6 bases, J lost 4 bases, and 11 bases stayed unmatched. CDR1 MNHNS and CDR2 SASEGT come from the germline V gene. The CDR3 sequence is CASSREAGQSYGYTF. CDR3 DNA sequence: TGTGCCAGCAGCCGAGAAGCGGGACAGAGCTATGGCTACACCTTC.

Many counts were recorded for this clonotype. The rearrangement joins TRBV30 to TRBJ1-6; D is undetermined. With 1 base removed from V and 12 bases from J, the gap between germline ends came to 13 bases. The CDR3 has 13 residues. CDR1 and CDR2 (germline): GTSNPN, SVGIG (reference sequence). CDR3 region: CAWSDVKWVPLHF. The CDR3 DNA is TGTGCCTGGAGTGACGTTAAATGGGTACCCCTCCACTTT.

The sample holds many counts of this clonotype. The V and J genes are TRBV12-3 or TRBV12-4 and TRBJ2-3; D is perhaps TRBD1 or TRBD2 (6 bases each). The CDR3 length is 18 residues. Trimming removed 2 bases at V and 0 bases at J, with 18 bases between. The CDR3 region has the DNA TGTGCCAGCAGTTTAACCATGATGGGGGGCCGAAGCACAGATACGCAGTATTTT. This gives the protein CASSLTMMGGRSTDTQYF.